Listed below are T cell receptor beta chains from one sample, sequenced in a study of cytomegalovirus exposure and HLA in healthy donors. Sequenced by immunoSEQ multiplex PCR; TCRdb stores in-frame clones only, minus some. The sample yields about 190,000 clones, 81% seen once. The sequencing sample was made of PBMCs. Receptors were obtained from a man aged 50-59 years in good health and CMV-seronegative. Both conserved end residues are part of each CDR3. A D gene is named only where the DNA matches it firmly. The size of a clone is reported for some rows only, either as once, few or many, or as a class for expanded clones.

v_gene: TRBV5-1; abundance: -; j_gene: TRBJ1-3; d_gene: -; CDR3aa: CASGPQQGNTIYF; CDR3nt: TGCGCCAGCGGCCCTCAACAGGGAAACACCATATATTTT
v_gene: TRBV7-2; abundance: -; j_gene: TRBJ1-2; d_gene: -; CDR3aa: CASSSPTGSGVEGYTF; CDR3nt: TGTGCCAGCAGCTCACCGACAGGCAGTGGTGTAGAAGGCTACACCTTC
v_gene: TRBV5-1; abundance: -; j_gene: TRBJ2-1; d_gene: -; CDR3aa: CASSLERGGWSEQFF; CDR3nt: TGCGCCAGCAGCTTGGAAAGGGGGGGATGGAGTGAGCAGTTCTTC
v_gene: TRBV10-3; abundance: -; j_gene: TRBJ1-5; d_gene: -; CDR3aa: CATAKGLGQILNQPQHF; CDR3nt: TGTGCCACCGCCAAGGGGCTGGGACAAATACTCAATCAGCCCCAGCATTTT
v_gene: TRBV27; abundance: -; j_gene: TRBJ2-7; d_gene: TRBD1; CDR3aa: CASSPDRDRSYEQYF; CDR3nt: TGTGCCAGCAGTCCCGACAGGGATAGGTCCTACGAGCAGTACTTC
v_gene: TRBV19; abundance: once; j_gene: TRBJ2-3; d_gene: -; CDR3aa: CASSIAGNTQYF; CDR3nt: TGTGCCAGTAGTATCGCCGGGAATACGCAGTATTTT
v_gene: TRBV2; abundance: -; j_gene: TRBJ1-1; d_gene: -; CDR3aa: CASSRLDSHTEAFF; CDR3nt: TGTGCCAGCAGCAGATTGGACAGTCACACTGAAGCTTTCTTT
v_gene: TRBV4-1; abundance: few; j_gene: TRBJ2-7; d_gene: -; CDR3aa: CASRQESRLGVQYF; CDR3nt: TGCGCCAGCAGGCAAGAAAGTCGACTAGGCGTGCAGTACTTC
v_gene: TRBV27; abundance: -; j_gene: TRBJ1-6; d_gene: -; CDR3aa: CASSPTRYNSPLHF; CDR3nt: TGTGCCAGCAGCCCGACAAGATATAATTCACCCCTCCACTTT
v_gene: TRBV29-1; abundance: -; j_gene: TRBJ2-2; d_gene: TRBD1; CDR3aa: CSVEQDRGTGELFF; CDR3nt: TGCAGCGTTGAGCAGGACAGGGGGACCGGGGAGCTGTTTTTT
v_gene: TRBV6-5; abundance: -; j_gene: TRBJ1-5; d_gene: -; CDR3aa: CASSLDSYQPQHF; CDR3nt: TGTGCCAGCAGCCTGGACAGTTATCAGCCCCAGCATTTT
v_gene: TRBV19; abundance: -; j_gene: TRBJ1-1; d_gene: -; CDR3aa: CASSPTTGNTEAFF; CDR3nt: TGTGCCAGTAGTCCTACGACAGGGAACACTGAAGCTTTCTTT
v_gene: TRBV9; abundance: -; j_gene: TRBJ2-1; d_gene: -; CDR3aa: CASSGSRQNTYNEQFF; CDR3nt: TGTGCCAGCAGCGGCTCAAGACAGAATACTTACAATGAGCAGTTCTTC
v_gene: TRBV10-2; abundance: -; j_gene: TRBJ2-3; d_gene: -; CDR3aa: CASSEQAPTDTQYF; CDR3nt: TGCGCCAGTTCCGAGCAAGCCCCCACAGATACGCAGTATTTT
v_gene: TRBV5-4; abundance: -; j_gene: TRBJ2-1; d_gene: -; CDR3aa: CASSSITYTDYNEQFF; CDR3nt: TGTGCCAGCAGCTCCATAACCTATACAGATTACAATGAGCAGTTCTTC
v_gene: TRBV6-5; abundance: -; j_gene: TRBJ1-1; d_gene: -; CDR3aa: CASSYSNLNTEAFF; CDR3nt: TGTGCCAGCAGTTATTCTAATTTGAACACTGAAGCTTTCTTT
v_gene: TRBV27; abundance: -; j_gene: TRBJ2-2; d_gene: TRBD1; CDR3aa: CASSPGQGSAGELFF; CDR3nt: TGTGCCAGCAGTCCGGGACAGGGTTCGGCCGGGGAGCTGTTTTTT
v_gene: TRBV2; abundance: -; j_gene: TRBJ2-7; d_gene: TRBD1; CDR3aa: CASSARDRDTYEQYF; CDR3nt: TGTGCCAGCAGCGCCCGGGACAGGGACACCTACGAGCAGTACTTC
v_gene: TRBV4-3; abundance: -; j_gene: TRBJ1-2; d_gene: TRBD1; CDR3aa: CASSQDWNGQGPYYGYTF; CDR3nt: TGCGCCAGCAGCCAAGATTGGAACGGACAGGGGCCTTACTATGGCTACACCTTC
v_gene: TRBV15; abundance: few; j_gene: TRBJ2-5; d_gene: -; CDR3aa: CATSPPDFGETQYF; CDR3nt: TGTGCCACCAGCCCTCCGGACTTCGGAGAGACCCAGTACTTC
v_gene: TRBV7-8; abundance: -; j_gene: TRBJ1-4; d_gene: TRBD1; CDR3aa: CASTTGTGKLNEKLFF; CDR3nt: TGTGCCAGCACAACCGGGACAGGGAAATTGAACGAAAAACTGTTTTTT
v_gene: TRBV5-6; abundance: -; j_gene: TRBJ1-1; d_gene: TRBD1; CDR3aa: CASSIGTGEAFF; CDR3nt: TGTGCCAGCAGCATCGGGACAGGGGAAGCTTTCTTT
v_gene: TRBV5-4; abundance: -; j_gene: TRBJ1-2; d_gene: TRBD1; CDR3aa: CASSTTGTGGGNYGYTF; CDR3nt: TGTGCCAGCAGCACAACCGGGACAGGGGGCGGTAACTATGGCTACACCTTC
v_gene: TRBV7-2; abundance: once; j_gene: TRBJ1-3; d_gene: -; CDR3aa: CASSSYAGNTIYF; CDR3nt: TGTGCCAGCAGCTCCTATGCCGGAAACACCATATATTTT
v_gene: TRBV25-1; abundance: few; j_gene: TRBJ2-6; d_gene: -; CDR3aa: CASSMTHRAGANVLTF; CDR3nt: TGTGCCAGCAGTATGACCCACAGGGCTGGGGCCAACGTCCTGACTTTC
v_gene: TRBV5-6; abundance: -; j_gene: TRBJ2-5; d_gene: -; CDR3aa: CASSLEVATDQETQYF; CDR3nt: TGTGCCAGCAGCTTGGAAGTCGCGACAGACCAAGAGACCCAGTACTTC
v_gene: TRBV6-1; abundance: -; j_gene: TRBJ1-2; d_gene: -; CDR3aa: CASSLAGYGYTF; CDR3nt: TGTGCCAGCAGTCTTGCGGGCTATGGCTACACCTTC
v_gene: TRBV6-1; abundance: -; j_gene: TRBJ2-3; d_gene: TRBD2; CDR3aa: CASRNGGAVDTQYF; CDR3nt: TGTGCCAGCAGAAACGGGGGGGCAGTGGATACGCAGTATTTT
v_gene: TRBV5-8; abundance: -; j_gene: TRBJ2-3; d_gene: -; CDR3aa: CASSLQSPTDTQYF; CDR3nt: TGTGCCAGCAGCCTGCAAAGCCCCACAGATACGCAGTATTTT
v_gene: TRBV9; abundance: -; j_gene: TRBJ2-7; d_gene: -; CDR3aa: CASSVAGGLSYEQYF; CDR3nt: TGTGCCAGCAGCGTAGCGGGGGGCCTCTCCTACGAGCAGTACTTC
v_gene: TRBV6-6; abundance: few; j_gene: TRBJ2-1; d_gene: TRBD2; CDR3aa: CASRPLAGVYNEQFF; CDR3nt: TGTGCCAGCAGGCCCCTAGCGGGGGTTTACAATGAGCAGTTCTTC
v_gene: TRBV19; abundance: -; j_gene: TRBJ2-1; d_gene: TRBD2; CDR3aa: CASSIVPGTSGNEQFF; CDR3nt: TGTGCCAGTAGCATAGTCCCCGGGACTAGCGGAAATGAGCAGTTCTTC
v_gene: TRBV15; abundance: -; j_gene: TRBJ1-6; d_gene: TRBD1; CDR3aa: CATSRDWDRGGSPLHF; CDR3nt: TGTGCCACCAGCAGAGATTGGGACAGGGGAGGATCACCCCTCCACTTT
v_gene: TRBV5-5; abundance: -; j_gene: TRBJ1-3; d_gene: TRBD1; CDR3aa: CASSFGTGSGDTIYF; CDR3nt: TGTGCCAGCAGCTTCGGGACAGGTTCTGGGGACACCATATATTTT
v_gene: TRBV7-2; abundance: -; j_gene: TRBJ2-7; d_gene: -; CDR3aa: CASTKPTSYEQYF; CDR3nt: TGTGCCAGCACCAAACCGACAAGCTACGAGCAGTACTTC
v_gene: TRBV18; abundance: -; j_gene: TRBJ2-3; d_gene: -; CDR3aa: CASSPSRRGDTQYF; CDR3nt: TGTGCCAGCTCACCGTCGAGGAGGGGAGATACGCAGTATTTT
v_gene: TRBV9; abundance: -; j_gene: TRBJ1-2; d_gene: TRBD1; CDR3aa: CASSPGGLFNYGYTF; CDR3nt: TGTGCCAGCAGCCCAGGGGGCCTGTTTAACTATGGCTACACCTTC
v_gene: TRBV5-8; abundance: medium-sized; j_gene: TRBJ1-1; d_gene: TRBD1; CDR3aa: CASSPSLGTAEAFF; CDR3nt: TGTGCCAGCAGCCCCTCCCTGGGGACAGCAGAAGCTTTCTTT
v_gene: TRBV18; abundance: once; j_gene: TRBJ1-4; d_gene: TRBD1; CDR3aa: CASSPGTGSNEKLFF; CDR3nt: TGTGCCAGCTCACCCGGGACAGGGAGTAATGAAAAACTGTTTTTT
v_gene: TRBV6-5; abundance: -; j_gene: TRBJ2-1; d_gene: TRBD2; CDR3aa: CASYSGVDEQFF; CDR3nt: TGTGCCAGCTACAGCGGGGTTGATGAGCAGTTCTTC
v_gene: TRBV29-1; abundance: -; j_gene: TRBJ2-3; d_gene: -; CDR3aa: CSVESPVPDTQYF; CDR3nt: TGCAGCGTTGAAAGCCCCGTCCCAGATACGCAGTATTTT
v_gene: TRBV18; abundance: -; j_gene: TRBJ2-2; d_gene: -; CDR3aa: CASSPVRQLNTGELFF; CDR3nt: TGTGCCAGCTCACCAGTCAGACAGCTGAACACCGGGGAGCTGTTTTTT
v_gene: TRBV5-8; abundance: -; j_gene: TRBJ1-6; d_gene: TRBD1; CDR3aa: CASSTGTGTYNSPLHF; CDR3nt: TGTGCCAGCAGCACCGGGACAGGGACTTATAATTCACCCCTCCACTTT
v_gene: TRBV11-2; abundance: -; j_gene: TRBJ1-1; d_gene: -; CDR3aa: CASSSAGGQSEAFF; CDR3nt: TGTGCCAGCAGCTCCGCTGGAGGTCAGTCTGAAGCTTTCTTT